Sequencing of this TCR beta chain was carried out in a study of monozygotic twins with inflammatory bowel disease (dated by TCRdb to between 2018 and 2021). Looking at the study overall: In total, around 28 monozygotic twin pairs made up the full study: 19 Danish pairs, all IBD-discordant, plus nine German pairs, of which four were IBD-concordant and five were IBD-discordant. The search for disease-associated traits relied mainly on comparing IBD patients with their genetically identical healthy co-twins within discordant pairs. Each individual had, on average, about 151 000 unique TCRalpha sequences and 181 000 unique TCRbeta sequences available for analysis.

Library method: 5' RACE. Preparation of each TCR library used 3,500 to 4,500 ng of total RNA. cDNA was synthesized with SMARTScribe reverse transcriptase in eight separate reactions per sample. During cDNA synthesis, template switching introduced unique molecular identifiers that contained a 6-nucleotide sample barcode. TCRalpha and TCRbeta cDNA was amplified by two nested PCRs of approximately 17 and 9 cycles, with bead purification after each PCR. Before amplification, the cDNA was treated with uracil DNA-glycosylase and purified using the QIAquick PCR purification kit. In the second PCR, Illumina TruSeq-compatible adapters and sample-specific barcodes were added. TapeStation and Qubit were used to check library quality and concentration, and 5 to 6.5 ng of each library was pooled. Pooled libraries were sequenced on an Illumina HiSeq2500 single-index Rapid Run with 2 x 100 bp reads and custom sequencing primers. The authors' pipeline ran thus. PCR and sequencing errors were corrected by UMI-based consensus assembly using MiGEC version 1.2.6. V(D)J alignment, clonotype assembly and CDR3 extraction were performed with MiXCR version 2.1.1. To normalise gene usage, clonotype sharing and MAIT/NKT TCR abundance, the analysis used the top 1000, 10 000 and 20 000 clonotypes per sample. After downsampling to 27 000 UMIs, diversity was calculated as the inverse Simpson index using the vegan R package. Paired Mann-Whitney U tests were applied to discordant twin pairs, with Benjamini-Hochberg correction for multiple testing. TCRdb reprocessed the reads, so every CDR3 protein sequence counts as one entry and DNA is not shown. Clone size and V and J calls follow TCRdb, not the original study. The sample's own table lists roughly 170,000 distinct CDR3 sequences. Just under 7.5% of the sample is in the top ten clones.

Concerning this clonotype: What this receptor recognizes is not known.

The CDR3 covers 18 residues, taking in both the cysteine and the phenylalanine. The entry carries no DNA sequence. An approximately 2.5 ml peripheral blood sample was drawn into PAXgene tubes per donor and stored at -80°C. Without T cell sorting, total RNA was isolated from whole blood using the PAXgene blood miRNA kit on an automated QIAcube. Peripheral blood from monozygotic twin pairs who were concordant or discordant for inflammatory bowel disease underwent deep TCRalpha and TCRbeta repertoire profiling using unique molecular barcoding. Smoking habits were recorded for all twin pairs, with individuals classified as current, former or never smokers. What the work shows at the level of the full study, not this receptor alone: Concordant and discordant twins showed no difference in repertoire similarity, possibly because of limited statistical power. TCRbeta repertoire diversity, by inverse Simpson index, was decreased in IBD patients compared with their healthy co-twins. Because patients received different immunosuppressive treatments, the repertoires may have picked up extra background noise and variability between individuals. IBD patients shared fewer clonotypes with other individuals than healthy twins did, most markedly in patients showing signs of disease activity. No single strong signal or clonotype linked to IBD turned up in the results, so the idea that one exists was not supported. Different T cell subtypes could not be distinguished in the analysis.

The chain couples TRBV21-1 to TRBJ1-5; the TCRdb D gene call, TRBD1, has no DNA to confirm it. TRBV21-1 is an annotated pseudogene. The origin of this receptor is a human donor with ulcerative colitis or Crohn's disease, or a healthy co-twin of an affected twin (not recorded which). Sequenced input: blood. The CDR3 loop reads CASSKSRRDRRDPQPQHF.